In this sample, the clone carrying this TCR beta chain turned up a few times. Antigen specificity is unknown. CDR3 length: 13 amino acids. Germline V gives CDR1 SGHTA, CDR2 FQGNSA. Trimming cost V 3 bases and J 9 bases, with 12 bases left between them. This record comes from a study of T cell repertoires in cytomegalovirus infection. In the study overall: An indication of both CMV infection and matching HLA type came from public TCR beta signatures.

TCRdb re-analysed the reads in MiXCR, keeping a single row per CDR3 protein. This table has about 700,000 distinct CDR3 sequences, 33% appearing once. Regarding the study as a whole: Ex vivo, HLA-C-restricted CMV-specific TCR beta clonotypes prevailed over the rest of the response. Carriers of CMV plus the relevant HLA were identified by cumulative public TCR beta family frequency.

This clonotype was obtained from a human donor in good health (CMV status not recorded). Some clones in this sample may be carry-over from other donors' samples. The chain recombines TRBV7-2 with TRBJ2-1; D gene unclear. The sample here was cultured PBMCs, taken from culture after CMV antigen stimulation. CDR3 protein: CASSLKALGEQFF. The CDR3 region has the DNA TGTGCCAGCAGCTTGAAGGCGTTGGGTGAGCAGTTCTTC.